This T cell receptor (beta chain) is from a study of beta chain features in type 1 diabetes listed by TCRdb under 2018. About the full investigation: Mean age, gender distribution, total cell number and subset yield were not different between patients and healthy donors. A total of 100 million to 140 million sorted cells were examined across all samples, and the number of cells per subset was strongly correlated with RNA yield. Regulatory and stem cell-like memory subsets were obtained from only 8 patients and about eight healthy donors, while naive and central memory subsets were obtained from all 28 donors. In the study, recently diagnosed type 1 diabetes patients and matched healthy donors were compared on the TCRB repertoires of their sorted circulating CD4+ T cell subsets.

From each donor, a single peripheral blood sample of 90 to 150 mL on average was drawn into heparinised tubes. A BD FACSAria II was used to sort naive, central memory, regulatory and stem cell-like memory CD4+ T cells with a panel that included CD45RO, CCR7, CD25, CD127, CD95 and CD27. All sorted populations exceeded 95% purity. PBMCs were isolated right away by Lymphoprep density gradient centrifugation and were stained directly, without culture. So that batch effects would be minimized, each experiment stained and sorted samples in pairs, pairing one healthy donor with one patient. This clone was picked up many times. It lacks a known antigen. Per-base qualities were not stored, and no clone one base away is much larger. Results the study describes overall, beyond this receptor: PCR may preferentially amplify shorter templates, but because patient and control samples were amplified and corrected together, any resulting skew would affect both groups equally. Fewer insertions and more nucleotide deletions at VDJ recombination sites were observed in patients with type 1 diabetes, implying thymic rearrangement abnormalities. In all four CD4+ subsets, TCRB CDR3 length was moderately but significantly shorter in type 1 diabetes patients. Naive, central memory and regulatory TCRB repertoires appeared to be more similar among patients than among healthy donors. Sequencing cDNA rather than genomic DNA could over-represent highly expressing activated cells, although activation and CD3 levels did not differ between groups. Because small numbers of individuals were included in the HLA sub-analyses, any influence of HLA type on TCRB rearrangement was left unresolved.

The entire isolated RNA was reverse transcribed using the High Capacity cDNA Reverse Transcription Kit, and thus expressed TCRB transcripts were sequenced. Naive, central memory and regulatory T cell samples underwent deep immunoSEQ sequencing, averaging roughly 3.5 million total reads per sample. Sorted cells were lysed in RLT buffer and RNA was extracted with DNase-treated RNeasy Micro or Mini kits, depending on cell number. Each cell subset was processed separately to prevent cross-contamination, with patient and healthy donor samples processed together. The immunoSEQ multiplex PCR was used to amplify TCRB sequences from cDNA, generating 87-bp fragments that spanned the CDR3 region. The amplicons were sequenced using the Illumina HiSeq platform. Per the source publication's procedure: Synthetic template baselines were used to correct PCR bias computationally, reads within Hamming distance 2 were collapsed together, and singletons that could not be merged were discarded. Reads were aligned against IMGT so that V, D and J genes, CDR3 length and insertions or deletions at six rearrangement sites could be assigned. Within each subset, clonotype counts were normalized to the number of sorted cells before true diversity and Gini coefficients were calculated with the tcR R package. Repertoire sharing was quantified using the overlap coefficient calculated on TCRB nucleotide sequences. Here the immuneACCESS table is served through TCRdb, limited to in-frame sequences with V and J called. Missing clones are a known gap in these copies; in checked studies unresolved V genes cover under half, and the rest lacks a known reason. V, J and clone size are those of that table, while D and trimming were read from the DNA. In all, the sample holds 300,000 to 350,000 clones, and 13% to 15% of those were seen once. The leading ten clones occupy 6.7% of the sample.

Sample: central memory CD4+ T cells from blood. The origin of this receptor is a man under 40 in good health.

The CDR3 corresponds to CASSYLRCANQPQHF. The bases are TGTGCCAGCAGTTATTTGAGGTGTGCGAATCAGCCCCAGCATTTT. Recombination connected TRBV6-9 to TRBJ1-5; the D gene cannot be named for sure. The germline ends are 11 bases apart after V is trimmed by 1 base and J by 4 bases. CDR1 and CDR2 (MNHGY, SVAAGI) derive from the germline V gene. Taken from cysteine to phenylalanine, the CDR3 has 15 residues. Only the CDR3 portion is preserved as DNA: 45 bases, with reading frame beginning at the first base.